This TCR beta chain was identified in a study of identical twins (dated by TCRdb to 2016 to 2017). Regarding the research as a whole: TCR alpha and beta repertoires from monozygotic twins, unrelated adults of various ages and cord blood were deep-sequenced to test whether fetal clonotypes persist. To rule out contamination, the twin experiments were replicated at different times with different library preparation protocols.

The library was produced with 5' RACE. Sequenced on an Illumina HiSeq 2000. A universal primer binding site was introduced by template switching, and a unique molecular identifier was present in the final cDNA, enabling accurate counting of TCR cDNA molecules. Specific primers in the conserved constant-segment region were used to synthesize first-strand cDNA for the TCR alpha and beta chains. To control for contamination, every cDNA library carried two barcodes: a SMART-Mk sample barcode plus Illumina barcodes. Two successive PCR steps introduced TruSeq adapter sequences along with Illumina sample barcodes. TCR alpha and beta cDNA libraries were sequenced on the Illumina HiSeq platform with custom primers. On the study's bioinformatics: MiGEC processed the raw reads to extract unique molecular identifiers, while MiXCR was used to determine the CDR3 positions. Recombination models were inferred per individual with the repgenHMM and IGoR tools using an EM algorithm. The analysis of shared clonotypes was done with the tcR package in R, with sharing normalized by the product of cloneset sizes. To study raw recombination free of thymic and clonal selection effects, out-of-frame nonproductive sequences were analyzed. The public reads were run again by TCRdb, first through fastp at Q25 and then through MiXCR, and only productive beta chains were kept. All rows with the same CDR3 protein become a single entry with the most common DNA and genes. Here the V and J calls rest on TCRdb's processing, not on the authors' analysis. The sample contains 240,000 or so distinct CDR3 sequences, about 13% of them found a single time. The ten largest account for 4% of the sample.

Every donor was a healthy Caucasian. The twin cohort consisted of three pairs of female monozygotic twins, all aged 18 to 29 years. Miltenyi CD45RO+ enrichment and human naive T-cell isolation kits were used to isolate memory (CD45RO+) and naive T cells from PBMC. As regards this clonotype: The antigen this receptor binds is unknown. There are no base qualities to consult, and no much larger clone falls within one base.

Broad study findings and their caveats: Because the same donors could not be followed over many years, the conclusions depended on cross-sectional statistical analysis. Compared with coincidental sharing between unrelated individuals, out-of-frame TCR alpha sequences shared between twins showed an excess of sequences with low generation probability. Abundant cord blood beta clonotypes carried fewer insertions; young adult naive repertoires showed a weaker similar trend, while memory repertoires showed none. In beta out-of-frame sequences, excess twin sharing was weaker, because having fewer shared sequences lowered the signal-to-noise ratio. Out-of-frame TCR alpha sharing in monozygotic twins was systematically underestimated by recombination models, whereas sharing between unrelated individuals was in agreement with the recombination models. Zero-insertion analyses could be partly confounded by invariant T cells such as MAIT and iNKT, although diverse VJ usage argued against such confounding for most clonotypes.

These data also formed part of another study, on yellow fever vaccine responses in identical twins. From the second report: According to the authors, in identical twins the way T cells responded to vaccination appeared partly convergent and partly personalized. The study precisely tracked vaccine-responding T cell clones in identical twins.

This TCR came from a woman between 18 and 29 years old in good health. The sequenced sample consisted of memory (CD45RO+) T cells sorted from blood. The cell subset or site label on this specimen signifies: CD45RO+ enriched T cells.

The sequenced DNA is TGCGCCAGCAGCCAAGGGGCGGGAGGACGGGACATTCAGTACTTC. Its coded protein is CASSQGAGGRDIQYF. Recombination joined TRBV4-3 with TRBJ2-4, with 8 bases in between that match TRBD2. V trim: 1 base; J trim: 8 bases; unmatched bases: 7. CDR1 and CDR2 are drawn from the germline V gene: LGHNA, YSLEER. The CDR3 goes from the cysteine to the phenylalanine over 15 residues. Left in the record is the CDR3 DNA by itself, 45 bases read in frame from the first base.